The rows below give T cell receptor beta chains drawn from one sample of a study of shared clonotypes between healthy human individuals. Some clones are missing from TCRdb's copy, which holds only in-frame ones; the method was immunoSEQ multiplex PCR. The top ten hold 0.3% to 0.4% of the sample, which has 2 million to 2.5 million clones, 92% seen once. The sample taken for sequencing was naive CD4+ T cells from PBMCs. The receptors come from a man younger than 35 in good health. Some clones in this sample may be carry-over from other donors' samples. Each CDR3 is given with its conserved first and last residue. Size is omitted from some rows. Given values are once, few, many or a class for expanded clones.

V: TRBV4-2; size: -; J: TRBJ2-7; CDR3: CASSQVGLAGYEQYF
V: TRBV25-1; size: -; J: TRBJ1-1; CDR3: CASSEVGWEDICFF
V: TRBV29-1; size: -; J: TRBJ1-4; CDR3: CSARGGTADPTNEKLFF
V: TRBV28; size: -; J: TRBJ2-3; CDR3: CASSTPQGDTQYF
V: TRBV5-4; size: -; J: TRBJ1-2; CDR3: CASSSDSNYGYTF
V: TRBV14; size: -; J: TRBJ2-5; CDR3: CASSHSETQYF
V: TRBV7-9; size: -; J: TRBJ1-1; CDR3: CASSPGTGSPEAFF
V: TRBV11-2; size: -; J: TRBJ2-7; CDR3: CASSLDRSDGEQYF
V: TRBV28; size: -; J: TRBJ2-7; CDR3: CASPPNSGGDPYEQYF
V: TRBV11-2; size: -; J: TRBJ2-5; CDR3: CASSFAVGDQYF
V: TRBV2; size: -; J: TRBJ2-7; CDR3: CASKGTSGPFEQYF
V: TRBV7-2; size: once; J: TRBJ1-1; CDR3: CASSLRSIPGAFF
V: TRBV27; size: -; J: TRBJ1-2; CDR3: CASSAPNYGYTF
V: TRBV7-3; size: -; J: TRBJ2-1; CDR3: CASSYGTGPYNEQFF
V: TRBV6-1; size: once; J: TRBJ1-1; CDR3: CASSGGFPGGTEAFF
V: TRBV27; size: once; J: TRBJ1-2; CDR3: CASSNRGGYGYTF
V: TRBV7-9; size: -; J: TRBJ1-5; CDR3: CASSFDGQGGDNQPQHF
V: TRBV7-9; size: -; J: TRBJ2-1; CDR3: CASSLDWGNNEQFF
V: TRBV9; size: -; J: TRBJ1-1; CDR3: CASSAGTLNTEAFF
V: TRBV5-1; size: -; J: TRBJ2-1; CDR3: CASSLMTSYNEQFF
V: TRBV2; size: -; J: TRBJ2-2; CDR3: CASSTSGRKNTGELFF
V: TRBV7-3; size: -; J: TRBJ2-2; CDR3: CASSIGLAATGELFF
V: TRBV5-1; size: -; J: TRBJ1-1; CDR3: CASSPGHPSRGAFF
V: TRBV27; size: -; J: TRBJ2-7; CDR3: CASRSTTDLYEQYF
V: TRBV18; size: -; J: TRBJ1-3; CDR3: CASSPNRVGHGNTIYF
V: TRBV5-4; size: -; J: TRBJ2-3; CDR3: CATSRREGGTDTQYF
V: TRBV12-5; size: few; J: TRBJ2-1; CDR3: CASGLVPRGSQFF
V: TRBV7-8; size: few; J: TRBJ2-6; CDR3: CASSSQGAGANVLTF
V: TRBV6-5; size: -; J: TRBJ1-1; CDR3: CASSYSSASAEAFF
V: TRBV28; size: -; J: TRBJ2-7; CDR3: CASSHQRGREGEQYF
V: TRBV5-1; size: -; J: TRBJ2-7; CDR3: CASRGFTGGPDEQYF
V: TRBV6-5; size: once; J: TRBJ2-1; CDR3: CASSLPASDEQFF
V: TRBV18; size: -; J: TRBJ2-7; CDR3: CASSPNRQGAYEQYF
V: TRBV30; size: -; J: TRBJ1-2; CDR3: CAWSGTASGRVRGYTF
V: TRBV10-3; size: -; J: TRBJ1-5; CDR3: CAIRTGDYQPQHF
V: TRBV30; size: -; J: TRBJ2-7; CDR3: CAWSTLRGGEYEQYF
V: TRBV5-1; size: -; J: TRBJ2-2; CDR3: CASSQTSDTRRAGELFF
V: TRBV15; size: -; J: TRBJ1-1; CDR3: CATSLRRGEAFF
V: TRBV28; size: -; J: TRBJ2-7; CDR3: CASGRAYEQYF
V: TRBV2; size: -; J: TRBJ2-3; CDR3: CASTAGETDTQYF
V: TRBV29-1; size: -; J: TRBJ1-1; CDR3: CSVKLILASHPIAFF
V: TRBV7-8; size: -; J: TRBJ2-1; CDR3: CASRASLYNEQFF
V: TRBV27; size: -; J: TRBJ2-6; CDR3: CASTLIGGRGGANVLTF
V: TRBV18; size: -; J: TRBJ1-2; CDR3: CASSPGTEHPGYTF
V: TRBV5-6; size: -; J: TRBJ1-1; CDR3: CASSFPLGLTGEAFF
V: TRBV5-4; size: -; J: TRBJ2-3; CDR3: CASSQGPGTQYF
V: TRBV27; size: -; J: TRBJ2-3; CDR3: CASSLLGNTDTQYF
V: TRBV5-1; size: -; J: -; CDR3: CASSLSGDEQYF
V: TRBV27; size: -; J: TRBJ1-1; CDR3: CASSRPNTEAFF
V: TRBV6-6; size: -; J: TRBJ1-1; CDR3: CASSYSRGTEAFF
V: TRBV5-1; size: -; J: TRBJ2-3; CDR3: CASSLEGTKGTQYF
V: TRBV7-9; size: -; J: TRBJ2-5; CDR3: CASSSPAGVWVETQYF
V: TRBV27; size: -; J: TRBJ1-6; CDR3: CASSLGIPDLGSPLHF